Below, 23 T cell receptor beta chains from the same sample are listed, as sequenced in a study of blood T cell repertoires in COVID-19 (dated by TCRdb to 2020 to 2021). Receptors were amplified or captured by the immunoSEQ multiplex PCR assay. In its TCRdb copy, this immuneACCESS table keeps in-frame sequences only and misses some clones. Where compared with another copy, unresolved V genes explain less than half of these, and the others have no known cause. The sample table shows 200,000 to 250,000 clones, and 70% to 90% are seen once. The top ten hold 2% to 3% of the sample. The sample was peripheral blood. These receptors were taken from a man younger than 45 with COVID-19, enrolled during active disease.

The V gene is TRBV7-9, the J gene TRBJ1-5; no clear D gene. CDR3 length equals 15 residues. Germline CDR1 and CDR2: SEHNR and FQNEAQ (reference sequence). V lost 7 bases and J lost 5, with 18 bases in between. The CDR3 spells CASTPPGSRDQPQHF. CDR3 DNA: TGTGCCAGCACCCCCCCGGGGAGTAGGGATCAGCCCCAGCATTTT.

This clone was observed a single time. The chain has TRBV4-2 and TRBJ1-1; D remains ambiguous. Trimming took off 1 base at V and 5 bases at J, with 11 bases between the two ends. The germline gives CDR1 LGHNA, CDR2 YNFKEQ. CDR3 length equals 14 residues. The CDR3 region is CASSQGREGTEAFF. CDR3 DNA sequence: TGTGCCAGCAGCCAAGGGAGGGAGGGAACTGAAGCTTTCTTT.

This chain links TRBV4-2 with TRBJ1-3, with D possibly matching TRBD1 (6 bases). The germline gives CDR1 LGHNA, CDR2 YNFKEQ. Trimming took 6 bases from V and 0 from J, leaving 15 bases between them. This CDR3 is 16 amino acids long. CDR3 coding DNA: TGTGCCAGCAGTCTTAACAGGGAAATCTCTGGAAACACCATATATTTT. This gives the protein CASSLNREISGNTIYF.

This clone was counted only a few times. This rearrangement joins TRBV11-3 to TRBJ1-1; possibly TRBD1 for D (5 bases). The CDR3 loop spans 12 amino acids. The germline V gene has CDR1 SGHNT and CDR2 YENEEA. The V gene lost 2 bases and the J gene lost 10 bases, with 11 bases spanning the gap. In DNA, the CDR3 is TGTGCCAGCAGCTTAACGGGGGAGGGAGCTTTCTTT. This encodes CASSLTGEGAFF.

The V gene is TRBV28, the J gene TRBJ1-3; 8 bases line up with TRBD1. The trim removed 6 bases at V and 2 bases at J, leaving 9 bases unmatched. Germline V lookup: CDR1 MDHEN, CDR2 SYDVKM. The CDR3 sequence is 16 residues long. This CDR3 reads CASSPRTGGTGNTIYF. CDR3 DNA sequence: TGTGCCAGCAGCCCAAGAACAGGGGGGACTGGAAACACCATATATTTT.

J is TRBJ1-2 and V is TRBV28; 10 nucleotides agree with TRBD1. The CDR3 has 18 residues. The V segment lost 1 base and the J segment 7 bases; nucleotides outside the gene matches: 15. Germline V gene data show CDR1 as MDHEN and CDR2 as SYDVKM. The DNA of the CDR3 is TGTGCCAGCAGTTTATTCCTAACCCCGGGACAGGGGTTGGGTGGCTACACCTTC. Residues: CASSLFLTPGQGLGGYTF.

The gene calls are TRBV3-1 (or the pseudogene TRBV3-2) and TRBJ1-5, with 9 positions matching TRBD1. V lost 0 bases, J lost 1 base, and 10 bases stayed unmatched. The germline V gene encodes CDR1 LGHDT and CDR2 YNNKEL (reference sequence). The CDR3 totals 19 residues. The CDR3 spells CASSQDRDREMKSNQPQHF. DNA of the CDR3: TGTGCCAGCAGCCAAGATAGGGACAGGGAGATGAAGAGCAATCAGCCCCAGCATTTT.

This clone was seen just once. The chain recombines TRBV3-1 (or the pseudogene TRBV3-2) with TRBJ1-2; perhaps TRBD1 as D (5 bases). CDR1 LGHDT and CDR2 YNNKEL come from the germline V gene (reference sequence). V was cut by 7 bases and J by 6 bases, with 15 bases left in between. CDR3 length: 13 residues. For the CDR3, the DNA is TGTGCCAGCAACCCTCGGGGGTCAGATGGCTACACCTTC. Translated: CASNPRGSDGYTF.

This clone was detected many times. This chain uses TRBV20-1 with TRBJ2-1; maybe TRBD2 (5 bases). Germline CDR1 DFQATT, CDR2 SNEGSKA (reference sequence). The germline V and J ends were trimmed by 5 bases and 3 bases, with 5 bases remaining between them. The length of the CDR3 is 11 residues. The CDR3 sequence is CSAEGYNEQFF. CDR3 in DNA: TGCAGTGCTGAGGGCTACAATGAGCAGTTCTTC.

This chain uses TRBV7-2 with TRBJ1-5, with TRBD1 matching over 7 bases. The CDR3 consists of 17 residues. From germline, CDR1 is SGHTA and CDR2 FQGNSA. The J segment lost 6 bases and the V segment lost 7 bases, leaving 18 bases of the junction unmatched. The CDR3 sequence: CASTFSSRTGAAQPQHF. CDR3 in DNA: TGTGCCAGCACCTTTTCCTCCAGAACAGGGGCCGCTCAGCCCCAGCATTTT. Complete variable domain (other parts from reference TRBV7-2 and TRBJ1-5): GAGVSQSPSNKVTEKGKDVELRCDPISGHTALYWYRQSLGQGLEFLIYFQGNSAPDKSGLPSDRFSAERTGGSVSTLTIQRTQQEDSAVYLCASTFSSRTGAAQPQHFGDGTRLSIL.

This clone was seen just once. The CDR3 reads CASSYPEWQTNTEAFF. CDR3 sequence (DNA): TGTGCCAGCAGTTACCCGGAGTGGCAGACGAACACTGAAGCTTTCTTT. This chain connects TRBV6-2 or TRBV6-3 to TRBJ1-1, with D hard to call. Germline V gene data show CDR1 as MNHEY and CDR2 as SVGEGT. V shed 2 bases and J shed 1 base, with 14 bases lying between them. This CDR3 is built from 16 residues.

CDR3 in DNA: TGCAGCGTTCTGTTGAACACTGAAGCTTTCTTT. As protein: CSVLLNTEAFF. The V and J genes are TRBV29-1 and TRBJ1-1; D is uncertain. V was pared by 5 bases and J by 0 bases, with 4 bases between. The length of the CDR3 is 11 residues. Looked up from germline, CDR1 is SQVTM and CDR2 is ANQGSEA.

This chain links TRBV9 with TRBJ1-1; unclear D gene. Germline CDR1 SGDLS, CDR2 YYNGEE. The CDR3 runs 14 residues. Trimming pared 0 bases from V and 2 bases from J, leaving 8 bases between. CDR3 sequence reads: CASSVVERNTEAFF. CDR3 sequence (DNA): TGTGCCAGCAGCGTAGTGGAGAGAAACACTGAAGCTTTCTTT.

The gene calls are TRBV15 and TRBJ2-1, with D unclear. The CDR3 loop spans 12 amino acids. V shed 5 bases and J shed 5 bases, with 7 bases lying between them. Germline V gives CDR1 LNHNV, CDR2 YYDKDF (reference sequence). DNA for the CDR3: TGTGCCACCAGCCTTTTTAACAATGAGCAGTTCTTC. Translating it yields CATSLFNNEQFF.

V usage is TRBV18 and J usage is TRBJ2-7, with TRBD2 matching 8 bases. This CDR3 is built from 17 residues. V was pared by 2 bases and J by 3 bases, with 12 bases of the junction left unmatched. Germline V gene lookup returns CDR1 KGHSH and CDR2 LQKENI. CDR3 protein: CASSPDGGAGDLYEQYF. As DNA, the CDR3 is TGTGCCAGCTCACCAGACGGGGGAGCGGGAGACCTCTACGAGCAGTACTTC.

The chain uses TRBV14 and TRBJ1-2; TRBD1 might be the D (5 bases). Trimming shortened V by 0 bases and J by 5 bases, and 25 bases separated the two germline ends. The CDR3 extends over 19 amino acids. Germline CDR1 and CDR2: SGHDN and FVKESK. The CDR3 DNA follows: TGTGCCAGCAGCCAAGATCATTGGCGAGGACGGGGGATAGGATATGGCTACACCTTC. Its protein is CASSQDHWRGRGIGYGYTF.

The rearrangement links TRBV7-9 to TRBJ1-1; no clear D. V lost 3 bases to trimming and J lost 1 base, with 15 bases between them. The CDR3 has 16 residues. Germline CDR1 is SEHNR and CDR2 is FQNEAQ (reference sequence). CDR3: CASSFLSAGANTEAFF. DNA for the CDR3: TGTGCCAGCAGCTTCCTTTCGGCCGGAGCGAACACTGAAGCTTTCTTT. The whole variable domain, filled in from reference TRBV7-9 and TRBJ1-1, reads DTGVSQNPRHKITKRGQNVTFRCDPISEHNRLYWYRQTLGQGPEFLTYFQNEAQLEKSRLLSDRFSAERPKGSFSTLEIQRTEQGDSAMYLCASSFLSAGANTEAFFGQGTRLTVV.

The chain combines TRBV27 with TRBJ1-6, with D tentatively TRBD1 (5 bases). CDR1 and CDR2 from the germline V gene are MNHEY and SMNVEV (reference sequence). The CDR3 is 15 residues long. Trimming took 7 bases from V and 8 from J, leaving 18 bases between them. The CDR3 protein is CASTSGEGRYSPLHF. The CDR3 nucleotides are TGTGCCAGCACCTCGGGGGAGGGGAGGTATTCACCCCTCCACTTT.

The chain has TRBV6-6 and TRBJ2-7; TRBD1 agrees at 9 bases. Germline assignment: CDR1 MNHNY and CDR2 SVGAGI (reference sequence). The CDR3 runs 12 residues. Trimming removed 8 bases from V and 4 bases from J; junction bases left unmatched: 3. The CDR3 loop reads CASRDRDYEQYF. The CDR3 DNA reads TGTGCCAGCCGGGACAGGGATTACGAGCAGTACTTC.

The J gene is TRBJ1-1, the V gene TRBV28; D is perhaps TRBD1 (5 bases). Germline V gives CDR1 MDHEN, CDR2 SYDVKM. The CDR3 runs to 12 residues. V was pared by 8 bases and J by 14 bases, with 21 bases between. The chain's CDR3 is CASGRLQVPPFF. CDR3 in DNA: TGTGCCAGCGGAAGATTACAGGTCCCCCCCTTCTTT.

This clone appeared a single time. The J gene is TRBJ1-2, the V gene TRBV24-1; D not resolved. The germline V gene has CDR1 KGHDR and CDR2 SFDVKD. The CDR3 spans 14 residues. Trimming removed 1 base from V and 4 bases from J, with 9 bases in between. The CDR3, as DNA: TGTGCCACCAGTGATTTTCCGCGGGGCTATGGCTACACCTTC. Translating it yields CATSDFPRGYGYTF.

About this clone: The same CDR3 can be traced to other DNA sequences in this sample. V is TRBV27 and J is TRBJ1-3, with D tentatively TRBD1 (5 bases). Trimming removed 2 bases at V and 1 base at J, with 6 bases between. Germline CDR1 and CDR2: MNHEY and SMNVEV (reference sequence). The CDR3 has 14 amino acids. The CDR3 loop reads CASSLQGSGNTIYF. CDR3 in DNA: TGTGCCAGCAGTTTACAGGGATCTGGAAACACCATATATTTT.

The chain is built from TRBV3-1 (or the pseudogene TRBV3-2) and TRBJ1-2, with a tentative D call TRBD1 (5 bases). The CDR3 has 15 residues. CDR1 and CDR2 from the germline V gene are LGHDT and YNNKEL (reference sequence). Trimming stripped 0 bases from V and 4 bases from J, with 12 bases between. CDR3 amino acids: CASSQEAGPPYGYTF. The CDR3 DNA reads as TGTGCCAGCAGCCAAGAGGCGGGACCCCCCTATGGCTACACCTTC.